The 18 T cell receptor beta chains below come from one sample, sequenced in a study of blood T cells in healthy people across ages. Primed by a sample-barcoded 5' primer and a J-beta primer mix, a second PCR proceeded for 7 to 11 cycles. From the 5' RACE reads, TCRdb called clonotypes with MiXCR, one entry per CDR3 protein. The sample carries more than 800,000 distinct CDR3 sequences, 25% to 30% recorded once. The sample was blood. The receptors shown here come from a woman at least 80 years old in good health.

This clonotype was seen many times. The chain carries TRBV6-6 and TRBJ2-7; TRBD1 might be the D (6 bases). Germline CDR1 reads MNHNY; CDR2 reads SVGAGI (reference sequence). This CDR3 region has 15 residues. V lost 5 bases to trimming and J lost 2 bases, with 16 bases between them. CDR3 sequence (DNA): TGTGCCAGCAGTCACGGACAGTTTTTCACCTACGAGCAGTACTTC. This translates into CASSHGQFFTYEQYF.

This clonotype was seen ten or more times. This chain joins TRBV7-2 and TRBJ2-7, with D maybe TRBD2 (5 bases). There are 15 residues in the CDR3. Trimming removed 3 bases from V and 7 bases from J, with 19 bases in between. Germline CDR1 SGHTA, CDR2 FQGNSA. The CDR3 reads CASSLPGSSSREQYF. The CDR3 DNA is TGTGCCAGCAGCTTGCCGGGGTCCTCCTCTCGGGAGCAGTACTTC.

This clonotype was counted at least ten times. The J gene is TRBJ1-6, the V gene TRBV7-9; the match to TRBD1 covers 7 bases. J gave up 1 base and V 5 bases, and 2 bases lay outside the gene matches. CDR3 length: 15 amino acids. CDR1 SEHNR and CDR2 FQNEAQ come from the germline V gene (reference sequence). This CDR3 reads CASSVTGSYNSPLHF. In DNA form, the CDR3 reads TGTGCCAGCAGCGTGACAGGGTCCTATAATTCACCCCTCCACTTT.

The gene calls are TRBV3-1 and TRBJ2-1, with 7 positions matching TRBD2. The germline CDR1 and CDR2 sequences are LGHDT and YNNKEL (reference sequence). Unmatched junction bases numbered 9, after V lost 1 base and J lost 0 bases. The CDR3 totals 18 residues. The CDR3 reads CASSQGLAEESSYNEQFF. The CDR3 DNA reads as TGTGCCAGCAGCCAAGGTCTAGCGGAGGAGAGCTCCTACAATGAGCAGTTCTTC.

This clonotype showed up many times. Here the CDR3 reads CASSPFSGGFEQFF. The CDR3 DNA sequence: TGTGCCAGCAGCCCTTTTAGCGGGGGGTTTGAGCAGTTCTTC. The chain has TRBV7-2 and TRBJ2-1, with 10 bases fitting TRBD2. Trimming cost V 5 bases and J 9 bases; bases outside gene matches: 7. The CDR3 length is 14 residues. Germline loops: CDR1 SGHTA, CDR2 FQGNSA.

This clonotype was detected ten times or more. In DNA form, the CDR3 reads TGCGCCAGCAGCTTGGCCGGGGTAGCGGGGGGCCAAGAGACCCAGTACTTC. Translated, it gives CASSLAGVAGGQETQYF. The gene calls are TRBV5-1 and TRBJ2-5, with TRBD2 matching over 10 bases. Trimming at V came to 0 bases and at J to 1 base, leaving 6 bases not matched to a gene. The CDR3 totals 17 residues. CDR1 and CDR2 (germline): SGHRS, YFSETQ. Full variable domain (missing parts from reference TRBV5-1 and TRBJ2-5): KAGVTQTPRYLIKTRGQQVTLSCSPISGHRSVSWYQQTPGQGLQFLFEYFSETQRNKGNFPGRFSGRQFSNSRSEMNVSTLELGDSALYLCASSLAGVAGGQETQYFGPGTRLLVL.

The V gene is TRBV6-2 or TRBV6-3, the J gene TRBJ1-2, with TRBD1 matching over 11 bases. This CDR3 comprises 15 residues. The V gene end was trimmed by 2 bases and the J gene end by 5 bases; junction bases not matched to a gene: 4. Germline assignment: CDR1 MNHEY and CDR2 SVGEGT. The CDR3 loop reads CASSYPGQGAYGYTF. CDR3 nucleotides: TGTGCCAGCAGTTACCCAGGACAGGGGGCTTATGGCTACACCTTC.

V and J are TRBV7-2 and TRBJ2-5; D may be TRBD1 (6 bases). The CDR3 is 15 residues long. CDR1 and CDR2 from the germline V gene are SGHTA and FQGNSA. Trimming pared 5 bases from V and 5 bases from J, leaving 18 bases between. CDR3 loop: CASSPQDGGWETQYF. CDR3 coding DNA: TGTGCCAGCAGCCCCCAAGATGGGGGCTGGGAGACCCAGTACTTC.

The J gene is TRBJ2-7, the V gene TRBV6-6; D is unclear. The CDR3 runs 13 residues. V lost 8 bases to trimming and J lost 3 bases, with 14 bases between them. Germline V gene sequence: CDR1 MNHNY, CDR2 SVGAGI (reference sequence). In DNA form, the CDR3 reads TGTGCCAGCCGGGCCCTAGAGCTCTACGAGCAGTACTTC. Translated, it gives CASRALELYEQYF.

On this clonotype: An end of the junction does not agree with germline; a read error may underlie this. The V call is TRBV7-2, the J call TRBJ1-2, with D possibly being TRBD1 (6 bases). There are 14 residues in the CDR3. Germline assignment: CDR1 SGHTA and CDR2 FQGNSA. CDR3 sequence reads: CASSCRQEYYGYTF. The CDR3 nucleotides are TGTGCCAGCAGCTGCCGACAGGAATACTACGGCTACACCTTC.

The CDR3 reads CASSLVLASNTGELFF. DNA for the CDR3: TGCGCCAGCAGCTTGGTTTTAGCCTCGAACACCGGGGAGCTGTTTTTT. The V and J genes are TRBV5-1 and TRBJ2-2; unclear D gene. The CDR3 is 16 residues long. In germline, CDR1 is SGHRS, CDR2 YFSETQ. V dropped 0 bases and J dropped 0 bases, with 9 bases sitting between them.

This clonotype has ten or more counts. The J gene is TRBJ1-3, the V gene TRBV28; D possibly corresponds to TRBD1 (5 bases). Trimming removed 3 bases from V and 7 bases from J, with 16 bases in between. Germline loops: CDR1 MDHEN, CDR2 SYDVKM. This CDR3 is 15 amino acids long. The CDR3 loop reads CASSLPGRFENTIYF. The CDR3 nucleotides read TGTGCCAGCAGTTTGCCAGGGAGGTTTGAGAACACCATATATTTT.

Remarks on this clonotype: The conserved phenylalanine or tryptophan normally closing the CDR3 is absent here, so this likely arose from a read error. This chain joins TRBV5-4 and TRBJ2-1, with TRBD2 matching over 8 bases. The CDR3 is made up of 14 amino acids. Germline CDR1 is SGHNT and CDR2 is YYREEE (reference sequence). Here the CDR3 reads CVNSYGGATNEQFC. The CDR3 DNA follows: TGTGTCAACAGCTACGGGGGGGCAACCAATGAGCAGTTCTGC.

To note about this clonotype: Since a much larger clone is just one base distant, this may be a read error. This sequence joins TRBV12-3 or TRBV12-4 and TRBJ2-5; maybe TRBD1 (6 bases). V lost 5 bases and J lost 9, with 16 bases in between. CDR3 length: 13 amino acids. CDR3 loop: CASSQGLEGAQYF. CDR3 DNA: TGTGCCAGCAGTCAGGGTCTTGAGGGGGCCCAGTACTTC.

A word on this clonotype: A clone one base away is much larger, so this may be a read error. The CDR3 region is CASGPRGTSYEQYF. The CDR3 bases are TGTGCCAGCGGACCCAGGGGGACCTCCTACGAGCAGTACTTC. This chain connects TRBV6-2 or TRBV6-3 to TRBJ2-7; 7 bases line up with TRBD1. Trimming cost V 8 bases and J 0 bases; bases outside gene matches: 7. CDR1 is MNHEY and CDR2 is SVGEGT in the germline V gene. CDR3 length equals 14 residues.

This clonotype came up a few times. This chain uses TRBV5-6 with TRBJ1-2, with D maybe TRBD1 (6 bases). V was pared by 3 bases and J by 3 bases, with 15 bases between. Germline-derived CDR1 and CDR2 are SGHDT and YYEEEE. This CDR3 has 15 amino acids. CDR3 loop: CASSSGGQTYYGYTF. In DNA, the CDR3 is TGTGCCAGCAGCTCCGGTGGACAGACGTACTATGGCTACACCTTC.

This clonotype was detected ten times or more. The V and J genes are TRBV27 and TRBJ2-5; 11 bases align to TRBD2. V lost 6 bases, J lost 5 bases, and 8 bases stayed unmatched. Germline CDR1 is MNHEY and CDR2 is SMNVEV (reference sequence). The length of the CDR3 is 15 residues. The chain's CDR3 is CASRDRLAGRETQYF. The CDR3 region has the DNA TGTGCCAGCAGAGATCGACTAGCGGGGAGGGAGACCCAGTACTTC.

V usage is TRBV6-1 and J usage is TRBJ2-5; 9 bases are shared with TRBD1. The CDR3 spans 15 residues. The germline V gene encodes CDR1 MNHNS and CDR2 SASEGT. The V gene end was trimmed by 5 bases and the J gene end by 11 bases; junction bases not matched to a gene: 15. CDR3 DNA sequence: TGTGCCAGCAGTCCCAACAGGGGGCAAGGGAATGAGCAGTACTTC. This sequence encodes CASSPNRGQGNEQYF.